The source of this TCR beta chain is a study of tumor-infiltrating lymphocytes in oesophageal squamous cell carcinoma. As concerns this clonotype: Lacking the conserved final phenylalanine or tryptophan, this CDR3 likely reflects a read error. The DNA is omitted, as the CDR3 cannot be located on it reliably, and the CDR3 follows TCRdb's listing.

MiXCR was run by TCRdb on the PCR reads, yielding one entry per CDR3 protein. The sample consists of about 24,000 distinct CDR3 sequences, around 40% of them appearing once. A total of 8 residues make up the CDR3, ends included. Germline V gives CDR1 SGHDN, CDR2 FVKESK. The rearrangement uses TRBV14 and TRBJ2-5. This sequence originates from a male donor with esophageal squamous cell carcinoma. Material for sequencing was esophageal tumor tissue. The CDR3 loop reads CASSQVGP.